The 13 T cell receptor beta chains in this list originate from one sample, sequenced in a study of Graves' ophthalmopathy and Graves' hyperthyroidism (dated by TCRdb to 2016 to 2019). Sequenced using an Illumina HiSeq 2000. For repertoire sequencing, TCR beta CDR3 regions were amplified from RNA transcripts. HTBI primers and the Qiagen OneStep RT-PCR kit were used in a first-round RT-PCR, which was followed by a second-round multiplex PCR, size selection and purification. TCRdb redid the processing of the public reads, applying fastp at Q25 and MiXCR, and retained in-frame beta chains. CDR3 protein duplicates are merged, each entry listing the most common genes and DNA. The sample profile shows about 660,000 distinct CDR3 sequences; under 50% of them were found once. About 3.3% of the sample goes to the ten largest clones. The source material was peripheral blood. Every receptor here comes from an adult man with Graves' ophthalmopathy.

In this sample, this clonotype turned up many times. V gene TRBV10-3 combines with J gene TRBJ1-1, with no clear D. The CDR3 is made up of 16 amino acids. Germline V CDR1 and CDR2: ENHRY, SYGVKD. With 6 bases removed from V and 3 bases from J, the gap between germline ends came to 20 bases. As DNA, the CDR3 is TGTGCCATCAGCACAAAAACTCCGGACTTGCACACTGAAGCTTTCTTT. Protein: CAISTKTPDLHTEAFF.

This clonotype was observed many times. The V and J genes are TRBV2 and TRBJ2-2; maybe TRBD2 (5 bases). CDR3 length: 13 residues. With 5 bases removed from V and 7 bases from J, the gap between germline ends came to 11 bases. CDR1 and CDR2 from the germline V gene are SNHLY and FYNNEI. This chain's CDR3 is CASSRRKGGELFF. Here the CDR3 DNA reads TGTGCCAGCAGTCGGAGGAAGGGCGGGGAGCTGTTTTTT. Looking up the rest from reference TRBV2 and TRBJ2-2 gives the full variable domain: EPEVTQTPSHQVTQMGQEVILRCVPISNHLYFYWYRQILGQKVEFLVSFYNNEISEKSEIFDDQFSVERPDGSNFTLKIRSTKLEDSAMYFCASSRRKGGELFFGEGSRLTVL.

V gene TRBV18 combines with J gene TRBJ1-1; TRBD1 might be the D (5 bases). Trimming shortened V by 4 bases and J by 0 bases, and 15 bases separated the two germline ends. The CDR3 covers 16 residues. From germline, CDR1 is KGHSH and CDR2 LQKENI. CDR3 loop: CASSRGMRVMNTEAFF. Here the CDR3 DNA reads TGTGCCAGCTCACGGGGGATGAGGGTCATGAACACTGAAGCTTTCTTT.

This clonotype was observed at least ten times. This CDR3 reads CASSLLPGSSYEQYF. In DNA form, the CDR3 reads TGTGCCAGCAGCTTGCTCCCCGGGAGCTCCTACGAGCAGTACTTC. The rearrangement uses TRBV5-5 and TRBJ2-7, with D perhaps matching TRBD2 (6 bases). CDR1 SGHKS and CDR2 YYEKEE come from the germline V gene (reference sequence). Between the trimmed V and J ends, which lost 1 base and 0 bases, there was a span of 11 bases. The CDR3 is 15 amino acids.

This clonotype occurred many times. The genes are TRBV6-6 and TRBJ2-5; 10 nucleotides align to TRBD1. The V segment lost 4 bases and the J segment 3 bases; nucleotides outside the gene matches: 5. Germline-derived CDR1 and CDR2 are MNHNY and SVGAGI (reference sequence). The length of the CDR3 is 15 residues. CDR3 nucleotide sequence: TGTGCCAGCAGTTCCTGGACAGGGGGGGAAGAGACCCAGTACTTC. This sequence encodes CASSSWTGGEETQYF.

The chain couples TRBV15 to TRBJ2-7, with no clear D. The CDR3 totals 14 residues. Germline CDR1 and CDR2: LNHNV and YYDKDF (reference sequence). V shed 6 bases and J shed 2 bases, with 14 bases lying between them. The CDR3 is CATRLAQAPYEQYF. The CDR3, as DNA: TGTGCCACCAGGTTGGCTCAAGCACCCTACGAGCAGTACTTC.

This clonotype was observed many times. The CDR3 here is CASSGPNRGGQPQHF. CDR3 DNA sequence: TGTGCCAGCAGTGGACCAAACAGGGGTGGTCAGCCCCAGCATTTT. V gene TRBV2 combines with J gene TRBJ1-5; 7 bases map to TRBD1. The germline CDR1 and CDR2 sequences are SNHLY and FYNNEI. After removal of 4 bases from V and 6 bases from J, the junction contained 9 bases not matched to a gene. The CDR3 loop spans 15 amino acids.

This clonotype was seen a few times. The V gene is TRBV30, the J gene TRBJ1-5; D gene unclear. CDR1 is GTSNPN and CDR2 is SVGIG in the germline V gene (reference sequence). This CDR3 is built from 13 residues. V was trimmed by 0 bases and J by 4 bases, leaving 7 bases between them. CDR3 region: CAWSVTGNQPQHF. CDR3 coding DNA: TGTGCCTGGAGTGTAACGGGGAATCAGCCCCAGCATTTT.

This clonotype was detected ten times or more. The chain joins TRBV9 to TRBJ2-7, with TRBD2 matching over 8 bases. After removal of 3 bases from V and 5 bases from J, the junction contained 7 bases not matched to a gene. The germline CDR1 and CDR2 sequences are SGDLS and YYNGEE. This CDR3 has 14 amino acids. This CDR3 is CASSAGGRSDEQYF. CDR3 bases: TGTGCCAGCAGCGCCGGCGGGAGGTCTGACGAGCAGTACTTC. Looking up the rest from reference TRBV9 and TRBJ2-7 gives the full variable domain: DSGVTQTPKHLITATGQRVTLRCSPRSGDLSVYWYQQSLDQGLQFLIQYYNGEERAKGNILERFSAQQFPDLHSELNLSSLELGDSALYFCASSAGGRSDEQYFGPGTRLTVT.

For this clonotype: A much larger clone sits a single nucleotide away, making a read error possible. This chain's CDR3 is CASSFDRKLKTQYF. CDR3 sequence (DNA): TGTGCCAGCAGTTTCGACAGAAAATTAAAGACCCAGTACTTC. V and J are TRBV12-3 or TRBV12-4 and TRBJ2-5; D is possibly TRBD1 (5 bases). The V end lost 3 bases, the J end lost 6 bases, and 14 bases lay between the germline ends. The CDR3 consists of 14 residues.

In DNA, the CDR3 is TGTGCCAGTCGTCAGGGTCCGCTGTCAGAAGCTTTCTTT. This gives the protein CASRQGPLSEAFF. This chain joins TRBV19 and TRBJ1-1; weak D call: TRBD1 (5 bases). The CDR3 is 13 residues long. The V gene's germline CDR1 is LNHDA and CDR2 SQIVND (reference sequence). With 8 bases removed from V and 8 bases from J, the gap between germline ends came to 18 bases.

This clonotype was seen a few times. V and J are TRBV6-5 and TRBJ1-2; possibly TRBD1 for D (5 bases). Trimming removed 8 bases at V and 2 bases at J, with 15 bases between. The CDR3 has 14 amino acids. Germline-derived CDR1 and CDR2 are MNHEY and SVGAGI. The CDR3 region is CASHHLQGNYGYTF. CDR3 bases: TGTGCCAGCCACCACCTCCAGGGAAACTATGGCTACACCTTC.

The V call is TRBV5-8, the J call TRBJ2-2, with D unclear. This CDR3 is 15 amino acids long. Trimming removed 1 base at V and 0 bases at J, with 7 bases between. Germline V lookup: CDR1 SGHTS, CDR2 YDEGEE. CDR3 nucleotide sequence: TGTGCCAGCAGCTTGAGTCAGACGAACACCGGGGAGCTGTTTTTT. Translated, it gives CASSLSQTNTGELFF.